Presented here are 10 T cell receptor beta chains from one specimen sequenced in a study of T cells in tuberculosis. The table came from immunoSEQ multiplex PCR; TCRdb's copy has only in-frame clones and leaves some out. The sample consists of tens of thousands of clones, nearly 90% of them appearing once. Sample: PBMCs. The receptors originated from a donor under 30 with latent tuberculosis or without tuberculosis infection.

V is TRBV28 and J is TRBJ2-7, with 8 bases that match TRBD1. The V and J ends lost 5 bases and 5 bases, in that order; junction bases with no gene match: 8. The CDR3 runs 14 residues. The germline V gene has CDR1 MDHEN and CDR2 SYDVKM. DNA for the CDR3: TGTGCCAGCAGTCTTCGACAGGGGAGACACGAGCAGTACTTC. It is translated as CASSLRQGRHEQYF.

The chain couples TRBV2 to TRBJ1-2, with D tentatively TRBD1 (6 bases). Germline V gene data show CDR1 as SNHLY and CDR2 as FYNNEI. Trimming left V 2 bases short and J 8 bases short, with 15 bases between. This CDR3 has 14 residues. The CDR3 is CASSEIQGKGGYTF. As DNA, the CDR3 is TGTGCCAGCAGTGAAATACAGGGAAAAGGGGGCTACACCTTC.

This clone was seen a single time. This chain joins TRBV7-9 and TRBJ2-2; maybe TRBD2 (5 bases). The CDR3 covers 16 residues. Germline V CDR1 and CDR2: SEHNR, FQNEAQ (reference sequence). V was pared by 5 bases and J by 5 bases, with 18 bases between. DNA for the CDR3: TGTGCCAGCAGCCTCCGGGATCACACGAGGACCGGGGAGCTGTTTTTT. This translates into CASSLRDHTRTGELFF.

V gene TRBV23-1 combines with J gene TRBJ1-1; D is unresolved. TRBV23-1 is flagged as an ORF with uncertain function. The CDR3 is 17 amino acids. V shed 1 base and J shed 4 bases, with 19 bases lying between them. The CDR3 spells CASSQCPGPDHFTEAFF. For the CDR3, the DNA is TGCGCCAGCAGTCAATGCCCAGGTCCCGACCACTTCACTGAAGCTTTCTTT.

The chain uses TRBV6-5 and TRBJ2-1; maybe TRBD2 (7 bases). V was trimmed by 3 bases and J by 2 bases, leaving 11 bases between them. The CDR3 totals 15 residues. Germline CDR1 is MNHEY and CDR2 is SVGAGI. CDR3 protein: CASSYSGGPYNEQFF. The DNA for the CDR3 is TGTGCCAGCAGTTATTCGGGGGGCCCCTACAATGAGCAGTTCTTC.

CDR3 sequence: CASSLPRTGGTPNYGYTF. The CDR3 nucleotides read TGCGCCAGCAGCTTGCCTAGGACAGGGGGCACCCCTAACTATGGCTACACCTTC. V and J are TRBV5-1 and TRBJ1-2; 11 bases are shared with TRBD1. The CDR3 extends over 18 amino acids. J was trimmed by 0 bases and V by 1 base; bases with no gene match: 8. The V gene's germline CDR1 is SGHRS and CDR2 YFSETQ.

This chain joins TRBV5-1 and TRBJ2-2, with 11 nucleotides matching TRBD1. The germline V gene has CDR1 SGHRS and CDR2 YFSETQ. The CDR3 runs 17 residues. The ends lost 5 bases at V and 3 bases at J; junction bases unmatched: 9. CDR3 sequence (DNA): TGCGCCAGCAGACTCCCTCCGGGACAGGGGGACACCGGGGAGCTGTTTTTT. Translated: CASRLPPGQGDTGELFF.

The V gene is TRBV19, the J gene TRBJ1-2; D not certain. The CDR3 sequence is 15 residues long. The V end lost 7 bases, the J end lost 4 bases, and 19 bases lay between the germline ends. Germline CDR1 LNHDA, CDR2 SQIVND (reference sequence). The CDR3: CASIASDSRGYGYTF. The DNA of the CDR3 is TGTGCCAGTATTGCATCGGACTCGAGAGGCTATGGCTACACCTTC. The full variable domain, with the rest looked up from reference TRBV19 and TRBJ1-2, is DGGITQSPKYLFRKEGQNVTLSCEQNLNHDAMYWYRQDPGQGLRLIYYSQIVNDFQKGDIAEGYSVSREKKESFPLTVTSAQKNPTAFYLCASIASDSRGYGYTFGSGTRLTVV.

DNA of the CDR3: TGTGCCAGCAGCCGGGACAGATATGGGCAGCCCCAGCATTTT. This sequence encodes CASSRDRYGQPQHF. The V call is TRBV5-5, the J call TRBJ1-5; 7 positions match TRBD1. Trimming took 4 bases from V and 7 from J; bases not matched to a gene: 8. This CDR3 region has 14 residues. Germline V lookup: CDR1 SGHKS, CDR2 YYEKEE (reference sequence).

V usage is TRBV5-8 and J usage is TRBJ2-5, with TRBD2 as a possible D gene (6 bases). V dropped 2 bases and J dropped 2 bases, with 13 bases sitting between them. Germline CDR1 is SGHTS and CDR2 is YDEGEE. The CDR3 length is 15 residues. CDR3 bases: TGTGCCAGCAGCTTTTTGGGCGGGGTGCAAGAGACCCAGTACTTC. Amino acids: CASSFLGGVQETQYF.